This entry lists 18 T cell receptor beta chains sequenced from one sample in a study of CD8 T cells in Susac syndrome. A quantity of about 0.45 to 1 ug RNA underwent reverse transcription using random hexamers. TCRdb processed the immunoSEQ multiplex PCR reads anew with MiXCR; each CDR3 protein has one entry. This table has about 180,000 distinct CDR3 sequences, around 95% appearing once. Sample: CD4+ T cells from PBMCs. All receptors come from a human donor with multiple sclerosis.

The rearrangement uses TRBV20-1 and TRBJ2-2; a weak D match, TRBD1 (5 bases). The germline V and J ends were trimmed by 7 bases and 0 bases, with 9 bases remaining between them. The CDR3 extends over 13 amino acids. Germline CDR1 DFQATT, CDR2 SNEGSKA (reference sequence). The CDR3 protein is CSGKDTNTGELFF. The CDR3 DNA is TGCAGTGGGAAGGACACGAACACCGGGGAGCTGTTTTTT.

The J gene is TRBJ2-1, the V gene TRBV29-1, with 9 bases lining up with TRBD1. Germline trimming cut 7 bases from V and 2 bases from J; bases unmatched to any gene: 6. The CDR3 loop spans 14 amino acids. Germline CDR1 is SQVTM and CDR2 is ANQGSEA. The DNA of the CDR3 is TGCAGCGCCCTGGGACAGGGAGCCTACAATGAGCAGTTCTTC. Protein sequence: CSALGQGAYNEQFF.

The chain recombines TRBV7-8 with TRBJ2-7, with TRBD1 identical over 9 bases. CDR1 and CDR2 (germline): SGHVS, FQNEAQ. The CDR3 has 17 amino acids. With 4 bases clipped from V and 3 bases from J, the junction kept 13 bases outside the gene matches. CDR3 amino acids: CASSSLSWDRVHYEQYF. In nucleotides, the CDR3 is TGTGCCAGCAGCTCTTTATCTTGGGACAGGGTCCACTACGAGCAGTACTTC. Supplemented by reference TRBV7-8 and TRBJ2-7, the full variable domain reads GAGVSQSPRYKVAKRGQDVALRCDPISGHVSLFWYQQALGQGPEFLTYFQNEAQLDKSGLPSDRFFAERPEGSVSTLKIQRTQQEDSAVYLCASSSLSWDRVHYEQYFGPGTRLTVT.

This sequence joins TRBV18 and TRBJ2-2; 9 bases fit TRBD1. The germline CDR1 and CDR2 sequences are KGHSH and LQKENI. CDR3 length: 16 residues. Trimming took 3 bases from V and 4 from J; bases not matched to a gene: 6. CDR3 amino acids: CASSPYRDRVTGELFF. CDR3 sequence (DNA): TGTGCCAGCTCACCGTACCGGGACAGGGTCACCGGGGAGCTGTTTTTT.

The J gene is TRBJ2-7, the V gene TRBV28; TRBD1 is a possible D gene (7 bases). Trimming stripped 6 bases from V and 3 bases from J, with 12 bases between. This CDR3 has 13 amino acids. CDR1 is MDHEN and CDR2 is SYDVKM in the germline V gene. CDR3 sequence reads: CASRRDRLYEQYF. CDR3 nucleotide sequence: TGTGCCAGCAGGCGGGACAGACTCTACGAGCAGTACTTC.

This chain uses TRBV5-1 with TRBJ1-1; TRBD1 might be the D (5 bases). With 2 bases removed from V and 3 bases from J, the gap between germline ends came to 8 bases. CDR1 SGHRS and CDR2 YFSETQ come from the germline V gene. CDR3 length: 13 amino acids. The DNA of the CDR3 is TGCGCCAGCAGCTTTACAGGTGACACTGAAGCTTTCTTT. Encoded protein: CASSFTGDTEAFF.

The CDR3 loop reads CSGTSGSYNEQFF. The CDR3 DNA sequence: TGCAGTGGGACTAGCGGTTCCTACAATGAGCAGTTCTTC. This rearrangement joins TRBV20-1 to TRBJ2-1; TRBD2 aligns across 10 bases. V lost 7 bases, J lost 1 base, and 1 base stayed unmatched. Germline-derived CDR1 and CDR2 are DFQATT and SNEGSKA (reference sequence). The CDR3 extends over 13 amino acids.

The CDR3 reads CASSQEHLGTDTQYF. The CDR3 DNA is TGCGCCAGCAGCCAAGAGCACCTGGGCACAGATACGCAGTATTTT. The chain links TRBV4-1 to TRBJ2-3; no definite D call. CDR1 is MGHRA and CDR2 is YSYEKL in the germline V gene. CDR3 length: 15 residues. Trimming took 0 bases from V and 1 from J, leaving 8 bases between them.

Here the CDR3 DNA reads TGCAGCGTTGTTAGCGGGGGAGAGTGGCACGAGCAGTACTTC. It is translated as CSVVSGGEWHEQYF. The chain has TRBV29-1 and TRBJ2-7; 9 positions match TRBD2. J was trimmed by 5 bases and V by 4 bases; bases with no gene match: 9. The germline CDR1 and CDR2 sequences are SQVTM and ANQGSEA. CDR3 length: 14 amino acids.

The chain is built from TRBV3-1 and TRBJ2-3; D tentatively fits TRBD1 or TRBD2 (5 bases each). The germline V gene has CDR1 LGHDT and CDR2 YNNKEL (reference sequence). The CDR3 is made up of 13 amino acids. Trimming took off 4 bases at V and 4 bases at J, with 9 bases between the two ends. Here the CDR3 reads CASSLRDPDTQYF. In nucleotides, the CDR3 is TGTGCCAGCAGCCTACGGGACCCAGATACGCAGTATTTT.

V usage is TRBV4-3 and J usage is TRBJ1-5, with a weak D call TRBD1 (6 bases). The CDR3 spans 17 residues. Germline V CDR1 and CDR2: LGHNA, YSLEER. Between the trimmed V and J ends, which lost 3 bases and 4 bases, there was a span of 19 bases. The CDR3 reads CASSQSGGAGVNQPQHF. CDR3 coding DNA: TGCGCCAGCAGCCAGAGTGGAGGTGCAGGGGTAAATCAGCCCCAGCATTTT.

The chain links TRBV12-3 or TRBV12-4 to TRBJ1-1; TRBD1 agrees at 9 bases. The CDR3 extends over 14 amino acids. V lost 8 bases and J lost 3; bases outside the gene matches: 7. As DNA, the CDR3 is TGTGCCAGCGTATTACAGGGGGCATACACTGAAGCTTTCTTT. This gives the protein CASVLQGAYTEAFF.

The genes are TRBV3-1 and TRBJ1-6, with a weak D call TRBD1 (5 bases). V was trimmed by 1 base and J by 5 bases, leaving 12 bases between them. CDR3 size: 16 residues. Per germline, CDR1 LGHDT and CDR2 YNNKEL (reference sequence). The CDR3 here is CASSQVLGRDNSPLHF. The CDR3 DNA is TGTGCCAGCAGCCAAGTCCTTGGCAGGGATAATTCACCCCTCCACTTT.

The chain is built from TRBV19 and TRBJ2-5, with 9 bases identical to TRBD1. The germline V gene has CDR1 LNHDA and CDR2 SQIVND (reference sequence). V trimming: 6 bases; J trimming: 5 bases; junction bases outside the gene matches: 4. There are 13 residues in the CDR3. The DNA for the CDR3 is TGTGCCAGTAGAGACAGGGGGACGGAGACCCAGTACTTC. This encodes CASRDRGTETQYF.

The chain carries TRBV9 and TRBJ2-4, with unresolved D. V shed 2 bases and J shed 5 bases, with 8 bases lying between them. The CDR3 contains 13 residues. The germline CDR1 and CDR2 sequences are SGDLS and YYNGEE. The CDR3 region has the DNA TGTGCCAGCAGCGTGGAAAGGGAAAACATTCAGTACTTC. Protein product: CASSVERENIQYF.

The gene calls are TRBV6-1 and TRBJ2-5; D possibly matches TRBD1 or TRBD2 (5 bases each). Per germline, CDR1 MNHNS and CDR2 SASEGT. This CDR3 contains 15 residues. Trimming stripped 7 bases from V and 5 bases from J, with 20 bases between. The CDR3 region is CASTEGAPTGETQYF. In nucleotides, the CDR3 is TGTGCCAGCACGGAAGGGGCTCCAACGGGGGAGACCCAGTACTTC.

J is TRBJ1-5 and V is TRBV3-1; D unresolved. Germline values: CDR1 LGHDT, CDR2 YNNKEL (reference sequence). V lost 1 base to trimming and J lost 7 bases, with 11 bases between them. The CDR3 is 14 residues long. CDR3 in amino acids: CASSQAGGDQPQHF. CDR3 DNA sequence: TGTGCCAGCAGCCAAGCTGGTGGCGACCAGCCCCAGCATTTT.

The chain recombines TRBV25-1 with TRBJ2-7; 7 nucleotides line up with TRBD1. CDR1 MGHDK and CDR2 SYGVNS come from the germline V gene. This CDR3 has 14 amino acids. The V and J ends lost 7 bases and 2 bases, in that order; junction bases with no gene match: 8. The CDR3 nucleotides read TGTGCCAGCACCCGAGACAGGGAGCCCTACGAGCAGTACTTC. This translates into CASTRDREPYEQYF.